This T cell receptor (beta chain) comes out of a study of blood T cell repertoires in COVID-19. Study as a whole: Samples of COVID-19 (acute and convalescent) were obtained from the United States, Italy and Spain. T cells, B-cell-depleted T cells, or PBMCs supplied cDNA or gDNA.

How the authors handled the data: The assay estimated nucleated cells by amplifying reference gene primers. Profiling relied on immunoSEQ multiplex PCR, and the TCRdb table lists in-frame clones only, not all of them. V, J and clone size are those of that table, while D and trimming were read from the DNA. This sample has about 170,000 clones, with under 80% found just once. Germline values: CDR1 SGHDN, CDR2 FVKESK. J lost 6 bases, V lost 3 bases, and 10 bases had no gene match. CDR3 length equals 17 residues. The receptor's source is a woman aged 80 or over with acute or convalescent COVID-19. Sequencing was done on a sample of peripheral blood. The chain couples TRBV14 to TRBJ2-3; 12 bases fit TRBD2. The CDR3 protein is CASSHRSTSGSEDTQYF. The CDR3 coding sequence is TGTGCCAGCAGCCACCGTTCGACTAGCGGGAGTGAGGATACGCAGTATTTT.